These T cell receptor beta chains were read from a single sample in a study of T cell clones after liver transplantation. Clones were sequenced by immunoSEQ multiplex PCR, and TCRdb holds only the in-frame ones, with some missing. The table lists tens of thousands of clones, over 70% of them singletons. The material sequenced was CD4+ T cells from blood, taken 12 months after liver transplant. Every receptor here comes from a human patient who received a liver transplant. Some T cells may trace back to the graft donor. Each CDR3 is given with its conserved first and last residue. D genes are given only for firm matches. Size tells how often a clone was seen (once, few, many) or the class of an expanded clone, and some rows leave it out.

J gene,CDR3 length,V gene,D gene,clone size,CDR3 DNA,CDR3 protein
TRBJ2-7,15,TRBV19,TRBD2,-,TGTGCCAGTAATCCAGGGACTAGCGGGAGAAAAGAGCAGTACTTC,CASNPGTSGRKEQYF
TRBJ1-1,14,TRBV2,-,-,TGTGCCAGCAGTGAGCAAGTTAGGGACACTGAAGCTTTCTTT,CASSEQVRDTEAFF
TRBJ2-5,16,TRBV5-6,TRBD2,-,TGTGCCAGCAGCTTGGCTAGTACTAGCGGCCAAGAGACCCAGTACTTC,CASSLASTSGQETQYF
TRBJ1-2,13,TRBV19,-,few,TGTGCCACCGCGAGGGGGTCCAACTATGGCTACACCTTC,CATARGSNYGYTF
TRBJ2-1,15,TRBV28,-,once,TGTGCCAGCAGTTTATTCACGACAGGTTACAATGAGCAGTTCTTC,CASSLFTTGYNEQFF
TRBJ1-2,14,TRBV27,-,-,TGTGCCAGCGCTCACTTACAGCCCAACTATGGCTACACCTTC,CASAHLQPNYGYTF
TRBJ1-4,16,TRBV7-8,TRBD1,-,TGTGCCAGCAGCACATATCCCGGGACAGGGAGGGAAAAACTGTTTTTT,CASSTYPGTGREKLFF
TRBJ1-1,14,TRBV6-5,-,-,TGTGCCAGCAGTTTCCAAGACAACGACAGAGAGGCTTTCTTT,CASSFQDNDREAFF
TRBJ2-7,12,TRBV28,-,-,TGTGCCAGTTCTCCCGGGCCCTACGAGCAGTACTTC,CASSPGPYEQYF
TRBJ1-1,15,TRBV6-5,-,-,TGTGCCAGCAGTTACTCGAGCATCGCGGACACTGAAGCTTTCTTT,CASSYSSIADTEAFF
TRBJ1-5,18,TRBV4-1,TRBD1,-,TGCGCCAGCAGCCCCATCATGGGACAGGGGGCTAGTAATCAGCCCCAGCATTTT,CASSPIMGQGASNQPQHF
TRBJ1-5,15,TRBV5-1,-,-,TGCGCCAGCAGCATGGGGCCCCTAGAAGATCAGCCCCAGCATTTT,CASSMGPLEDQPQHF
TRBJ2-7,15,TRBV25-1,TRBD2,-,TGTGCCAGCAGTGAATTGGGAGGGGACGCCTACGAGCAGTACTTC,CASSELGGDAYEQYF
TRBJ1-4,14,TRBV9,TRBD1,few,TGTGCCAGCAGCGCCGACAGGGGGCGTGAAAAACTGTTTTTT,CASSADRGREKLFF
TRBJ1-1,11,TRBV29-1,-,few,TGCAGCGTTCAACTTAACACTGAAGCTTTCTTT,CSVQLNTEAFF
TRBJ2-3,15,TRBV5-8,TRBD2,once,TGTGCCAGCAGCCCCGGGACTAGCGTTGGAGATACGCAGTATTTT,CASSPGTSVGDTQYF
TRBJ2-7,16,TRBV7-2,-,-,TGTGCCAGCAGCTTAGCTCTCACAGGGCCTATCTACGAGCAGTACTTC,CASSLALTGPIYEQYF
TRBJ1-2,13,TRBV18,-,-,TGTGCCAGCTCATTTGAATCGGACTATGGCTACACCTTC,CASSFESDYGYTF
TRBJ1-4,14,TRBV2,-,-,TGTGCCAGCAGTGCCCGGGGCTTAAATGAAAAACTGTTTTTT,CASSARGLNEKLFF
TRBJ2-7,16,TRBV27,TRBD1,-,TGTGCCAGCAGTCCCTCCCCCAGGACAGGGAACTACGAGCAGTACTTC,CASSPSPRTGNYEQYF
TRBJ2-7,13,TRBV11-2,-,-,TGTGCCAGCAGCCCCCGGGACCAATCCGGGCAGTACTTC,CASSPRDQSGQYF
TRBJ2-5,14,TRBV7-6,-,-,TGTGCCAGCACCCCAAAAGGGATCCGAGAGACCCAGTACTTC,CASTPKGIRETQYF
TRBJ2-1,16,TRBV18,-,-,TGTGCCAGCTCACCAAGGCCGCGGACCTTGAGGAATGAGCAGTTCTTC,CASSPRPRTLRNEQFF
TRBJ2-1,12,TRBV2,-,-,TGTGCCAGCAGTCTAGCACGCGTAGTGCAGTTCTTC,CASSLARVVQFF
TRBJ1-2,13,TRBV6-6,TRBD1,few,TGTGCCAGCAGTTCGACAGGGGAGTATGGCTACACCTTC,CASSSTGEYGYTF
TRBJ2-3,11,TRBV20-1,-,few,TGCAGTGCCGAATCCGTAGATACGCAGTATTTT,CSAESVDTQYF
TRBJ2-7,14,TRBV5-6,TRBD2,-,TGTGCCAGCAGCCCAAGACTAGCGGGAGACGAGCAGTACTTC,CASSPRLAGDEQYF
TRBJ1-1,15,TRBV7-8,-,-,TGTGCCAGCAGCCAGGCGCGCCGATTGAACACTGAAGCTTTCTTT,CASSQARRLNTEAFF
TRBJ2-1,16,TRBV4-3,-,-,TGCGCCAGCAGCCAGTTAGCGTCCTCCCCCTACAATGAGCAGTTCTTC,CASSQLASSPYNEQFF